This T cell receptor beta chain was recorded in a study of blood T cell repertoires in COVID-19. Study-wide background: Samples of COVID-19 (acute and convalescent) were obtained from the United States, Italy and Spain. Nucleic acid was either cDNA or gDNA, and it came from T cells, B-cell-depleted T cells, or PBMCs.

Authors' processing steps: Amplifying reference gene primers gave estimates of nucleated cell counts. Generated by immunoSEQ multiplex PCR, the TCRdb table keeps only in-frame clones and is missing some. That table gives V, J and clone size, and the DNA gave D and trimming. The sample consists of about 190,000 clones, about 86% of them appearing once. The sample holds a few counts of this clone. Sample: peripheral blood. The receptor was derived from a woman in her sixties or seventies with COVID-19, enrolled during active disease.

In DNA form, the CDR3 reads TGTGCCAGCCGTCTAGGCATCCAATCACCCCTCCACTTT. Its protein product is CASRLGIQSPLHF. The chain is built from TRBV6-5 and TRBJ1-6, with no clear D. This CDR3 contains 13 residues. CDR1 and CDR2 (germline): MNHEY, SVGAGI. Trimming shortened V by 8 bases and J by 10 bases, and 15 bases separated the two germline ends.